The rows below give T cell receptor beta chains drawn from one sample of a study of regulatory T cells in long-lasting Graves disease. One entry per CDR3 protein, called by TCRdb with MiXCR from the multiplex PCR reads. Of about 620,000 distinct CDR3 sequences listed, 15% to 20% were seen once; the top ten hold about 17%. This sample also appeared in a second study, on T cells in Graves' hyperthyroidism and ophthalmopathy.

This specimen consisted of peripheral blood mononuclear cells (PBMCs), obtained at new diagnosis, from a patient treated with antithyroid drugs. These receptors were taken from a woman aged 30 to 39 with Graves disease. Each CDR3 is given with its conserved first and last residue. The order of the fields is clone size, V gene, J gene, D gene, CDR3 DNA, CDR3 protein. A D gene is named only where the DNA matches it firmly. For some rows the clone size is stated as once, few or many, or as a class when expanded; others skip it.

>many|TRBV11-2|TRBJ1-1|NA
TGTGCCAGCAGCTTACCTCGAGGGGCTCGTTCCCGGGCCACTGAAGCTTTCTTT
CASSLPRGARSRATEAFF
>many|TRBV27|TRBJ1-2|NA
TGTGCCAGCAGTTTAAGCCAGAGGCCGATAGCTAACTATGGCTACACCTTC
CASSLSQRPIANYGYTF
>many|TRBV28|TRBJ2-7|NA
TGTGCCAGCAGTCAGATGGGGGGGCCCTACGAGCAGTACTTC
CASSQMGGPYEQYF
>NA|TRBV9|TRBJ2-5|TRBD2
TGTGTCAGCAGCGGAACCCTAGCGGCCCAAGAGACCCAGTACTTC
CVSSGTLAAQETQYF
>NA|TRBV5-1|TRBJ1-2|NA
TGCGCCAGCAATTTAGGGTTAAACTATGGCTACACCTTC
CASNLGLNYGYTF
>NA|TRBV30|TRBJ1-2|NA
TGTGCCTGGATTAGGGGTGACTATGGCTACACCTTC
CAWIRGDYGYTF
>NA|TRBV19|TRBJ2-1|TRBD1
TGTGCCAGTAGTATAGGACTACAGGGGTTGAGCTCCTACAATGAGCAGTTCTTC
CASSIGLQGLSSYNEQFF
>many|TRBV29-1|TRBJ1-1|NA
TGCAGCGTAGGGAACACTGAAGCTTTCTTT
CSVGNTEAFF
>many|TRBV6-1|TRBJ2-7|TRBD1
TGTGCCAGCATTCTACAGGGGGCCGCCTACGAGCAGTACTTC
CASILQGAAYEQYF
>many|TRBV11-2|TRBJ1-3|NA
TGTGCCAGCAGCTCAAACAACGGAAACACCATATATTTT
CASSSNNGNTIYF
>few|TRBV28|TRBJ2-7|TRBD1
TGTGCCAGCAGTGTCAGGGGGTTGTCCTCCTACGAGCAGTACTTC
CASSVRGLSSYEQYF
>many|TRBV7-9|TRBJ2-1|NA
TGTGCCAGCAGCTTAGATATAGCCTCGATCGATGAGCAGTTCTTC
CASSLDIASIDEQFF
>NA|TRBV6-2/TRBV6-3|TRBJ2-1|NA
TGTGCCAGCAGGCTCAGGACTGCATACGATGAGCAGTTCTTC
CASRLRTAYDEQFF
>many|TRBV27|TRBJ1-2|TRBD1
TGTGCCAGCAGTTTAGATCGGGACAGGGCATTGAACTATGGCTACACCTTC
CASSLDRDRALNYGYTF
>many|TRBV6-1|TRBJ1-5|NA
TGTGCCAGCGGATCTTCAGGGGATGGTCAGCCCCAGCATTTT
CASGSSGDGQPQHF
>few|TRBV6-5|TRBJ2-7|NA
TGTGCCAGCAGTTACTCGAGACTATCCTCCTACGAGCAGTACTTC
CASSYSRLSSYEQYF
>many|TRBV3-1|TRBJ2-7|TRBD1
TGTGCCAGCAGCCACGGTACCGGGACAGGGGTCTACGAGCAGTACTTC
CASSHGTGTGVYEQYF
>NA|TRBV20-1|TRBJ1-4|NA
TGCAGTGCTAGACCAGGAGGGACCCCTCGTGAAAAACTGTTTTTT
CSARPGGTPREKLFF
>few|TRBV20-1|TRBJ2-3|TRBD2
TGCAGTGCCCCCCCACAACTAGCGGGAGGAGATACGCAGTATTTT
CSAPPQLAGGDTQYF
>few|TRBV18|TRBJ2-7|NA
TGTGCCAGCTCACCGCGTCAGGGACCGGAGCAGTACTTC
CASSPRQGPEQYF
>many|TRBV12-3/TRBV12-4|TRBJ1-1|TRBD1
TGTGCCAGCAGTCGGGACAGATCGAACACTGAAGCTTTCTTT
CASSRDRSNTEAFF
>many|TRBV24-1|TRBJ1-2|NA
TGTGCCACCTCTTTTGGGACGGGCTATGGCTACACCTTC
CATSFGTGYGYTF
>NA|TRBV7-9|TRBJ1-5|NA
TGTGCCAGCAGCTTCGACGGATACGGCGCGCCCCAGCATTTT
CASSFDGYGAPQHF
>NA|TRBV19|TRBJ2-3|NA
TGTGCCAGTAGTATAGCGTTGGCAGATACGCAGTATTTT
CASSIALADTQYF
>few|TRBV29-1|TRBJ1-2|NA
TGCAGCGTTGTCGCGTCGGGTTCTGGCTATGGCTACACCTTC
CSVVASGSGYGYTF
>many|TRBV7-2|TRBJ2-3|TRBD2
TGTGCCAGCAGCTGGAACTATGCGGGGGGGGGAGATACGCAGTATTTT
CASSWNYAGGGDTQYF
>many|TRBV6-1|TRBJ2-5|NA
TGTGCCAGCAGTGTTCGGACATCAAAAGAGACCCAGTACTTC
CASSVRTSKETQYF
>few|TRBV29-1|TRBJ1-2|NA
TGCAGCGTTGAAAACGAAAGAGGGTCCTATGGCTACACCTTC
CSVENERGSYGYTF
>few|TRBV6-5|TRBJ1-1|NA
TGTGCCAGCAGTTACGTTGGGGGGCGCGCAGCTTTCTTT
CASSYVGGRAAFF
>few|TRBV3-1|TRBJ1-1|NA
TGTGCCAGCAGCCAAGTTGGGCAGGGGGCTTTCTTT
CASSQVGQGAFF
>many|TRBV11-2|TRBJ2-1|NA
TGTGCCAGCAGCTTAGATGGTACTAGATCCAATGAGCAGTTCTTC
CASSLDGTRSNEQFF
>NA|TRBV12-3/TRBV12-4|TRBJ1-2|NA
TGTGCCAGCAGCCCCTTCGACAGAGCTAACTATGGCTACACCTTC
CASSPFDRANYGYTF
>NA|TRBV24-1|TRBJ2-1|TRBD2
TGTGCCACCCGTTCAGGACTAGCGGAACCAAGCTCCTACAATGAGCAGTTCTTC
CATRSGLAEPSSYNEQFF
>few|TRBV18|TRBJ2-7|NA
TGTGCCAGCTCACCTGGCCCACTCAGCGAATACGAGCAGTACTTC
CASSPGPLSEYEQYF
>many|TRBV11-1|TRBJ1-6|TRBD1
TGTGCCAGCAGCCCAGGGGGCGCCTCTTCACCCCTCCACTTT
CASSPGGASSPLHF
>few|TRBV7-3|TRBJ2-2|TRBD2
TGTGCCAGCAGCTTTTCTCCCGGACTAGCGGGAGGGCCTGGGGAGCTGTTTTTT
CASSFSPGLAGGPGELFF
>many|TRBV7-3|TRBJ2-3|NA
TGTGCCAGCAGCTCTAATCGGCAAGATACGCAGTATTTT
CASSSNRQDTQYF
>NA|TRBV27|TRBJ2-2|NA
TGTGCCAGCAGTTTAATTCCGGTCGGGGAGCTGTTTTTT
CASSLIPVGELFF
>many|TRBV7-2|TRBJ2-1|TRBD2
TGTGCCAGCAGCTTATCGGGTAGCGGGAGGATCCATGAGCAGTTCTTC
CASSLSGSGRIHEQFF
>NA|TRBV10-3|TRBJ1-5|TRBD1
TGTGCCATCAGTGAGTCGAGGGGACAGGGTAGTAATCAGCCCCAGCATTTT
CAISESRGQGSNQPQHF
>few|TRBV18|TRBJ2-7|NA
TGTGCCAGCTCACCAGATCAGGTGTACGAGCAGTACTTC
CASSPDQVYEQYF